This T cell receptor beta chain came from a study of CD8+ T cells in alopecia areata. It was cDNA, reverse transcribed from extracted RNA, that served as the sequencing template. The table came from immunoSEQ multiplex PCR; TCRdb's copy has only in-frame clones and leaves some out. Among roughly 210,000 clones, less than 45% were seen once, and the ten largest hold about 2.6%. This clone was picked up a small number of times. Its cognate antigen is unknown. V gave up 4 bases and J gave up 1 base; unmatched junction bases: 5. This CDR3 contains 14 residues. The germline CDR1 and CDR2 sequences are SQVTM and ANQGSEA. Described treatment: oral pan-JAK inhibitor, 5-10 mg twice daily. Collection of lesional scalp punch biopsies and peripheral blood was performed in alopecia areata patients. Study outcomes and limitations: Many expanded lesional clones persisted in scalp and blood during tofacitinib. An increase in clonality over normal scalp was evident in lesional scalp, especially alopecia totalis/universalis.

The chain employs TRBV29-1 and TRBJ2-3; 7 nucleotides agree with TRBD1. The source material was CD4+ T cells sorted from blood, sampled between weeks 36 and 40, from a patient treated with tofacitinib. This TCR was sampled from a human donor with alopecia areata. CDR3 protein: CSVGSTGRTDTQYF. CDR3 coding DNA: TGCAGCGTTGGTTCGACAGGGCGCACAGATACGCAGTATTTT.